The clone carrying this T cell receptor (beta chain) was detected only once. The table came from immunoSEQ multiplex PCR; TCRdb's copy has only in-frame clones and leaves some out. The sample includes 170,000 or so clones, 85% to 90% of them seen just once. The length of the CDR3 is 15 residues. V was trimmed by 7 bases and J by 5 bases, leaving 19 bases between them. Germline assignment: CDR1 MDHEN and CDR2 SYDVKM. This sample was included in a study of blood T cell repertoires in COVID-19. This receptor was identified in an older woman with COVID-19, enrolled during active disease. The V and J genes are TRBV28 and TRBJ2-3; the D gene is possibly TRBD1 (5 bases). The sample consisted of peripheral blood. This chain's CDR3 is CASTLMELGQDTQYF. As DNA, the CDR3 is TGTGCCAGCACCCTTATGGAATTGGGGCAAGATACGCAGTATTTT.